These T cell receptor beta chains were read from a single sample in a study of vaccination effects on CD4 cells after COVID-19. Their recognized antigens are unknown. Repertoires were generated with immunoSEQ multiplex PCR, while TCRdb's copy carries only in-frame clones and drops some. The sample has about 66,000 clones; roughly 79% are singletons. Here the sequenced sample was CD4+ T cells from PBMCs cultured with HCoV-OC43 spike peptides, taken after COVID-19 vaccination. Source of these receptors: a human donor who received a COVID-19 vaccine. CDR3s include the opening cysteine and the closing phenylalanine or tryptophan. Each record gives: J gene, CDR3 length, V gene, clone size, CDR3 protein. Some rows have no size entry. The others give once, few or many, or a class for an expanded clone.

j_call: TRBJ2-1; cdr3_length: 14; v_call: TRBV7-3; clone_size: few; cdr3_aa: CASSSSGSYNEQFF
j_call: TRBJ1-2; cdr3_length: 14; v_call: TRBV28; clone_size: -; cdr3_aa: CASSLAQGARRYTF
j_call: TRBJ1-5; cdr3_length: 14; v_call: TRBV7-2; clone_size: -; cdr3_aa: CASSKDRGNQPQHF
j_call: TRBJ1-5; cdr3_length: 15; v_call: TRBV28; clone_size: -; cdr3_aa: CASRPPGQGNQPQHF
j_call: TRBJ2-1; cdr3_length: 15; v_call: TRBV3-1/TRBV3-2; clone_size: -; cdr3_aa: CASSHTARSYNEQFF
j_call: TRBJ1-2; cdr3_length: 14; v_call: TRBV6-1; clone_size: -; cdr3_aa: CASSEADIWLGYTF
j_call: TRBJ2-2; cdr3_length: 13; v_call: TRBV29-1; clone_size: -; cdr3_aa: CSVGTLNTGELFF
j_call: TRBJ2-3; cdr3_length: 14; v_call: TRBV9; clone_size: -; cdr3_aa: CASSVTSGGDTQYF
j_call: TRBJ2-5; cdr3_length: 15; v_call: TRBV27; clone_size: -; cdr3_aa: CASRPRAGARETQYF
j_call: TRBJ2-1; cdr3_length: 17; v_call: TRBV4-1; clone_size: -; cdr3_aa: CASSQPLAGSNYNEQFF
j_call: TRBJ2-2; cdr3_length: 17; v_call: TRBV5-6; clone_size: -; cdr3_aa: CASSPLGQGANTGELFF
j_call: TRBJ2-3; cdr3_length: 15; v_call: TRBV24-1; clone_size: -; cdr3_aa: CATSARDRGTDTQYF
j_call: TRBJ1-2; cdr3_length: 15; v_call: TRBV6-5; clone_size: -; cdr3_aa: CASSYGQEYNYGYTF
j_call: TRBJ1-5; cdr3_length: 17; v_call: TRBV4-3; clone_size: few; cdr3_aa: CASSQYWAGGGNQPQHF
j_call: TRBJ2-3; cdr3_length: 13; v_call: TRBV5-6; clone_size: -; cdr3_aa: CASSFYNTDTQYF
j_call: TRBJ1-4; cdr3_length: 13; v_call: TRBV2; clone_size: -; cdr3_aa: CASETKRSEKLFF
j_call: TRBJ2-3; cdr3_length: 16; v_call: TRBV6-1; clone_size: -; cdr3_aa: CASSDLAGAPGNTQYF
j_call: TRBJ1-1; cdr3_length: 13; v_call: TRBV27; clone_size: -; cdr3_aa: CASSLTVNTEAFF
j_call: TRBJ2-3; cdr3_length: 15; v_call: TRBV28; clone_size: -; cdr3_aa: CATSGHLPPGDTQYF
j_call: TRBJ1-4; cdr3_length: 12; v_call: TRBV7-2; clone_size: -; cdr3_aa: CASSFSSEKLFF
j_call: TRBJ1-4; cdr3_length: 15; v_call: TRBV6-6; clone_size: once; cdr3_aa: CASSYSGTGSEKLFF
j_call: TRBJ2-5; cdr3_length: 15; v_call: TRBV6-5; clone_size: -; cdr3_aa: CASRDTGTHPGTQYF
j_call: TRBJ2-2; cdr3_length: 15; v_call: TRBV7-2; clone_size: once; cdr3_aa: CASSLGTENTGELFF
j_call: TRBJ1-6; cdr3_length: 14; v_call: TRBV30; clone_size: few; cdr3_aa: CAWTGQLHNSPLHF
j_call: TRBJ2-4; cdr3_length: 14; v_call: TRBV11-1; clone_size: -; cdr3_aa: CASSGILAKNIQYF
j_call: TRBJ1-5; cdr3_length: 18; v_call: TRBV6-2/TRBV6-3; clone_size: -; cdr3_aa: CASSLDLSGGGFNQPQHF
j_call: TRBJ1-1; cdr3_length: 14; v_call: TRBV2; clone_size: -; cdr3_aa: CASSEIGVGTEAFF
j_call: TRBJ2-5; cdr3_length: 13; v_call: TRBV27; clone_size: once; cdr3_aa: CASSPNRGETQYF
j_call: TRBJ2-6; cdr3_length: 18; v_call: TRBV5-1; clone_size: -; cdr3_aa: CASSLAQGASSGANVLTF
j_call: TRBJ1-2; cdr3_length: 15; v_call: TRBV3-1/TRBV3-2; clone_size: -; cdr3_aa: CASSQADRDPYGYTF
j_call: TRBJ2-1; cdr3_length: 16; v_call: TRBV28; clone_size: -; cdr3_aa: CASSLYSSGPSDEQFF
j_call: TRBJ2-1; cdr3_length: 15; v_call: TRBV3-1/TRBV3-2; clone_size: -; cdr3_aa: CASSQAGASYNEQFF
j_call: TRBJ2-3; cdr3_length: 15; v_call: TRBV5-1; clone_size: -; cdr3_aa: CASSQGQTSTDTQYF
j_call: TRBJ2-3; cdr3_length: 18; v_call: TRBV2; clone_size: -; cdr3_aa: CASSVRGGLAGNTDTQYF
j_call: TRBJ1-6; cdr3_length: 14; v_call: TRBV19; clone_size: -; cdr3_aa: CASTYSRENSPLHF
j_call: TRBJ2-5; cdr3_length: 16; v_call: TRBV11-2; clone_size: -; cdr3_aa: CASSPQGLEGQETQYF
j_call: TRBJ2-1; cdr3_length: 14; v_call: TRBV6-4; clone_size: -; cdr3_aa: CASSDSSGDNEQFF
j_call: TRBJ2-3; cdr3_length: 15; v_call: TRBV11-2; clone_size: -; cdr3_aa: CASSLGGTRTDTQYF
j_call: TRBJ1-3; cdr3_length: 18; v_call: TRBV5-6; clone_size: -; cdr3_aa: CASSLGGQGAVSGNTIYF
j_call: TRBJ1-1; cdr3_length: 16; v_call: TRBV6-5; clone_size: -; cdr3_aa: CASSYSRRFGNTEAFF
j_call: TRBJ2-5; cdr3_length: 15; v_call: TRBV24-1; clone_size: -; cdr3_aa: CATSDPQGVSETQYF
j_call: TRBJ1-4; cdr3_length: 12; v_call: TRBV2; clone_size: -; cdr3_aa: CAGGGLGEKLFF
j_call: TRBJ2-3; cdr3_length: 16; v_call: TRBV6-6; clone_size: -; cdr3_aa: CASSRRQGGPTDTQYF
j_call: TRBJ2-5; cdr3_length: 12; v_call: TRBV6-5; clone_size: -; cdr3_aa: CASRGYGETQYF
j_call: TRBJ2-1; cdr3_length: 15; v_call: TRBV4-3; clone_size: -; cdr3_aa: CASSQDLGADNEQFF
j_call: TRBJ1-1; cdr3_length: 15; v_call: TRBV4-1; clone_size: once; cdr3_aa: CASSQARGGFTEAFF
j_call: TRBJ1-6; cdr3_length: 13; v_call: TRBV28; clone_size: -; cdr3_aa: CASFRDRDSPLHF
j_call: TRBJ1-6; cdr3_length: 15; v_call: TRBV7-8; clone_size: -; cdr3_aa: CASSLNGPLNSPLHF